A single sample gave rise to the 16 T cell receptor beta chains below, sequenced in a study of siplizumab effects on memory and regulatory T cells. Sequencing used immunoSEQ multiplex PCR; TCRdb keeps in-frame clones, though not all of them. The repertoire holds some 81,000 clones, with 85% to 95% as singletons. The sample comprised CD8+ T cells sorted from blood. All receptors come from a human donor in good health.

The chain has TRBV7-9 and TRBJ1-3; no definite D call. The length of the CDR3 is 12 residues. Germline CDR1 is SEHNR and CDR2 is FQNEAQ (reference sequence). Trimming left V 8 bases short and J 0 bases short, with 5 bases between. The chain's CDR3 is CASSYSGNTIYF. The CDR3 nucleotides read TGTGCCAGCTCCTACTCTGGAAACACCATATATTTT. Full variable domain (outside the CDR3, taken from reference TRBV7-9 and TRBJ1-3): DTGVSQNPRHKITKRGQNVTFRCDPISEHNRLYWYRQTLGQGPEFLTYFQNEAQLEKSRLLSDRFSAERPKGSFSTLEIQRTEQGDSAMYLCASSYSGNTIYFGEGSWLTVV.

The CDR3 DNA reads as TGTGCCAGCAGCGAAAACAGAGTTTATGGCTACACCTTC. It specifies CASSENRVYGYTF. This chain links TRBV4-2 with TRBJ1-2; no clear D. With 5 bases removed from V and 5 bases from J, the gap between germline ends came to 12 bases. Germline CDR1 LGHNA, CDR2 YNFKEQ. The CDR3 sequence is 13 residues long.

The rearrangement links TRBV9 to TRBJ1-3; D is undetermined. Between the trimmed V and J ends, which lost 4 bases and 4 bases, there was a span of 12 bases. In germline, CDR1 is SGDLS, CDR2 YYNGEE. CDR3 size: 14 residues. CDR3 in amino acids: CASSLDPGGNTIYF. In nucleotides, the CDR3 is TGTGCCAGCAGCCTAGACCCGGGGGGAAACACCATATATTTT.

This chain's CDR3 is CASSPLGLAGVSHEQYF. The CDR3 DNA follows: TGTGCCAGCAGTCCCTTGGGACTAGCGGGAGTATCCCACGAGCAGTACTTC. This rearrangement joins TRBV27 to TRBJ2-7, with TRBD2 matching 14 bases. V was clipped by 5 bases and J by 5 bases; unmatched bases: 11. The CDR3 has 17 amino acids. CDR1 is MNHEY and CDR2 is SMNVEV in the germline V gene (reference sequence).

This chain connects TRBV11-2 to TRBJ2-1, with a weak D call TRBD2 (5 bases). Germline V gives CDR1 SGHAT, CDR2 FQNNGV. Between the trimmed V and J ends, which lost 1 base and 4 bases, there was a span of 14 bases. This CDR3 is built from 16 residues. The CDR3 region has the DNA TGTGCCAGCAGCTTAGTGGTGGGAGTGAGGTACAATGAGCAGTTCTTC. Translating it yields CASSLVVGVRYNEQFF. Full variable domain (remainder filled in from reference TRBV11-2 and TRBJ2-1): EAGVAQSPRYKIIEKRQSVAFWCNPISGHATLYWYQQILGQGPKLLIQFQNNGVVDDSQLPKDRFSAERLKGVDSTLKIQPAKLEDSAVYLCASSLVVGVRYNEQFFGPGTRLTVL.

The chain joins TRBV6-4 to TRBJ1-1; maybe TRBD1 (5 bases). This CDR3 has 13 amino acids. V gave up 6 bases and J gave up 3 bases, with 11 bases separating them. Looked up from germline, CDR1 is MRHNA and CDR2 is SNTAGT. Here the CDR3 reads CASSQGPYTEAFF. The CDR3 DNA is TGTGCCAGCAGCCAGGGCCCCTACACTGAAGCTTTCTTT.

The J gene is TRBJ2-2, the V gene TRBV2; 10 nucleotides agree with TRBD1. Germline values: CDR1 SNHLY, CDR2 FYNNEI. Trimming removed 11 bases from V and 5 bases from J; junction bases left unmatched: 5. The CDR3 runs to 13 residues. Here the CDR3 DNA reads TGTGCCGGCGGGACAGGGGAGACCGGGGAGCTGTTTTTT. Amino acid sequence: CAGGTGETGELFF.

The chain combines TRBV11-2 with TRBJ1-2, with 10 bases lining up with TRBD1. J lost 2 bases, V lost 4 bases, and 4 bases had no gene match. This CDR3 comprises 15 residues. Germline V gene data show CDR1 as SGHAT and CDR2 as FQNNGV. The CDR3 region has the DNA TGTGCCAGCAGCTCCCCGGGACAGGGGAACTATGGCTACACCTTC. Its translation: CASSSPGQGNYGYTF.

Here the CDR3 reads CAIRLTSSYEQYF. DNA of the CDR3: TGTGCCATCAGACTAACCAGCTCCTACGAGCAGTACTTC. The chain uses TRBV6-6 and TRBJ2-7; D may be TRBD2 (5 bases). This CDR3 contains 13 residues. V was pared by 10 bases and J by 0 bases, with 13 bases between. Germline-derived CDR1 and CDR2 are MNHNY and SVGAGI (reference sequence).

The genes are TRBV5-8 and TRBJ2-3, with D possibly being TRBD2 (5 bases). The V gene's germline CDR1 is SGHTS and CDR2 YDEGEE. The CDR3 loop spans 12 amino acids. V was cut by 4 bases and J by 8 bases, with 11 bases left in between. The CDR3 region has the DNA TGTGCCAGCAGCCGAAACGGGGTTACGCAGTATTTT. Translating gives CASSRNGVTQYF.

This clone has only one observation. The sample holds other DNA sequences that translate to the same CDR3. The CDR3 DNA reads as TGTGCCAGCAGCTTAACGGGGGGCACCGGGGAGCTGTTTTTT. Encoded protein: CASSLTGGTGELFF. The rearrangement links TRBV7-3 to TRBJ2-2; the D gene is possibly TRBD2 (6 bases). V dropped 0 bases and J dropped 4 bases, with 6 bases sitting between them. The CDR3 extends over 14 amino acids. CDR1 is SGHTA and CDR2 is FQGTGA in the germline V gene.

The CDR3 sequence: CASSLRPRGTDTQYF. The CDR3 DNA reads TGTGCCAGCAGCTTACGGCCCCGGGGCACAGATACGCAGTATTTT. V and J are TRBV13 and TRBJ2-3; D is undetermined. Trimming took 2 bases from V and 1 from J, leaving 10 bases between them. This CDR3 is built from 15 residues. Germline CDR1 is PRHDT and CDR2 is FYEKMQ (reference sequence).

V and J are TRBV29-1 and TRBJ2-7; no clear D. V lost 4 bases and J 4 bases, leaving 14 bases between the germline ends. The CDR3 covers 13 residues. Germline V CDR1 and CDR2: SQVTM, ANQGSEA. The CDR3 DNA sequence: TGCAGCGTTGGGCAGGACGGTCCGTACGAGCAGTACTTC. It specifies CSVGQDGPYEQYF.

This clone turned up a few times. The V and J genes are TRBV11-2 and TRBJ1-4; D not certain. The V end was cut by 1 base, the J end by 4 bases, with 7 bases between. This CDR3 has 14 residues. The V gene's germline CDR1 is SGHAT and CDR2 FQNNGV. The DNA for the CDR3 is TGTGCCAGCAGCTTAGCGTATCTTAATGAAAAACTGTTTTTT. Protein: CASSLAYLNEKLFF.

The chain couples TRBV27 to TRBJ1-1, with TRBD1 matching 10 bases. V shed 5 bases, J shed 2 bases, and the junction held 17 bases outside the gene matches. Germline CDR1 is MNHEY and CDR2 is SMNVEV (reference sequence). This CDR3 has 19 amino acids. CDR3 loop: CASSPSLGDRGDINTEAFF. In DNA form, the CDR3 reads TGTGCCAGCAGTCCCTCCTTGGGGGACAGGGGCGACATAAACACTGAAGCTTTCTTT.

V usage is TRBV7-6 and J usage is TRBJ2-2; TRBD1 matches at 10 bases. From germline, CDR1 is SGHVS and CDR2 FNYEAQ. The CDR3 is 17 residues long. J gave up 1 base and V 5 bases, and 7 bases lay outside the gene matches. This CDR3 reads CASSLQGTGVNTGELFF. The CDR3 nucleotides read TGTGCCAGCAGCCTGCAGGGGACAGGGGTGAACACCGGGGAGCTGTTTTTT.